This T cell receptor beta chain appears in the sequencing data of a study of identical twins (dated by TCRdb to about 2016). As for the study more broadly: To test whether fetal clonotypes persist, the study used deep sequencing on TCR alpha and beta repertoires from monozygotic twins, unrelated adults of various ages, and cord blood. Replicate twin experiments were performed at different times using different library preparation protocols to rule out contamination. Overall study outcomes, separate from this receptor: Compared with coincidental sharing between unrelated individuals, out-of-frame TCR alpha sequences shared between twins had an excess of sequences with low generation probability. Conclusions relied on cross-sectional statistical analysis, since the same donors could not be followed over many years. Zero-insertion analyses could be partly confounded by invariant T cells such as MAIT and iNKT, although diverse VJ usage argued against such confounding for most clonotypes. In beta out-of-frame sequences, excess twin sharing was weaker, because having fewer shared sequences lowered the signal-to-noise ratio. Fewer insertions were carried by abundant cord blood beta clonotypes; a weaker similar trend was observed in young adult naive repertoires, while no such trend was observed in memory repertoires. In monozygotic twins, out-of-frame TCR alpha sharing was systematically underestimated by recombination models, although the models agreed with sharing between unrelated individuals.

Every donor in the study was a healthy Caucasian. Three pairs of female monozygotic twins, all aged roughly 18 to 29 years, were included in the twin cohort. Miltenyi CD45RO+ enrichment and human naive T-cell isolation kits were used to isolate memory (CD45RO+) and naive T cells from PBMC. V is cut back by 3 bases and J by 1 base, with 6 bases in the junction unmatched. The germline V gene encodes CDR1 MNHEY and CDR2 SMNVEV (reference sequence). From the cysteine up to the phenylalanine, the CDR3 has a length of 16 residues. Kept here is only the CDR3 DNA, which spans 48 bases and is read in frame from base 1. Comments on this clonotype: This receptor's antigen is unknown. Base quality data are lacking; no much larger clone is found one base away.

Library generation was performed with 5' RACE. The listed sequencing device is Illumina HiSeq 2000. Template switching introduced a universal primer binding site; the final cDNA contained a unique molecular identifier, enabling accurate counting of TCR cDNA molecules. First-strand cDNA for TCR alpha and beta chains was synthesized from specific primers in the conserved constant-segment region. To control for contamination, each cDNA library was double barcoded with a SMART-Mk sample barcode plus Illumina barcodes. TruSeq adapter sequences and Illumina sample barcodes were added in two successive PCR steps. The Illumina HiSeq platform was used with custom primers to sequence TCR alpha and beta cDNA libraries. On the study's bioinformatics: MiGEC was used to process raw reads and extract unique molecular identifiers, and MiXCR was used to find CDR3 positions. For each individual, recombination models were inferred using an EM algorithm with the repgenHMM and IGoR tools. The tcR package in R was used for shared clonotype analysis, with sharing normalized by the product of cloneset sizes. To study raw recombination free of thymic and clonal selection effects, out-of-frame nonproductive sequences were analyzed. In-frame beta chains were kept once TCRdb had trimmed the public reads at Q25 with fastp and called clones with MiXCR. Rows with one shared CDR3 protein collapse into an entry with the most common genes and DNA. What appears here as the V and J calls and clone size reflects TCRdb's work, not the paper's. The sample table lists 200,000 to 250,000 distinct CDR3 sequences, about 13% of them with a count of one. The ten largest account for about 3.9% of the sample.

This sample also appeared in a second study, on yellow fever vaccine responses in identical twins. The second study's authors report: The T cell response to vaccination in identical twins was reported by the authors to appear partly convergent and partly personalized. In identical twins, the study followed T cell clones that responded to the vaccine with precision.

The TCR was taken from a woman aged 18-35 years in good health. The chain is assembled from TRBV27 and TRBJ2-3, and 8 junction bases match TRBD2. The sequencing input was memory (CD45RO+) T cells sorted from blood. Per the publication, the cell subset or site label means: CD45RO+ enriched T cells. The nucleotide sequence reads TGTGCCAGCAGTTTTGCTAGCGGGTGGGGCACAGATACGCAGTATTTT. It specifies CASSFASGWGTDTQYF.